Only one count was recorded for the clone carrying this TCR beta chain. Its specificity is unknown. This record belongs to a study of T cell responses to AZD1222 COVID-19 vaccine. Study-level results: Receipt of two AZD1222 doses was followed by a rise in Spike-specific TCR breadth and depth.

Here immunoSEQ multiplex PCR was the method, and the copy in TCRdb shows in-frame clones only, minus some. The table records approximately 260,000 clones, about 92% of them present only once. This clonotype was sampled from an adult in good health. The source was peripheral blood, collected on day 0 of AZD1222 vaccination.

The CDR3 DNA is TGTGCCAGCAGTTTAGGTATGAGCTTCTACGAGCAGTACTTC. The encoded protein is CASSLGMSFYEQYF. The chain combines TRBV28 with TRBJ2-7; D uncertain. The CDR3 runs to 14 residues. Germline lookup yields CDR1 MDHEN and CDR2 SYDVKM. Trimming shortened V by 2 bases and J by 3 bases, and 11 bases separated the two germline ends.